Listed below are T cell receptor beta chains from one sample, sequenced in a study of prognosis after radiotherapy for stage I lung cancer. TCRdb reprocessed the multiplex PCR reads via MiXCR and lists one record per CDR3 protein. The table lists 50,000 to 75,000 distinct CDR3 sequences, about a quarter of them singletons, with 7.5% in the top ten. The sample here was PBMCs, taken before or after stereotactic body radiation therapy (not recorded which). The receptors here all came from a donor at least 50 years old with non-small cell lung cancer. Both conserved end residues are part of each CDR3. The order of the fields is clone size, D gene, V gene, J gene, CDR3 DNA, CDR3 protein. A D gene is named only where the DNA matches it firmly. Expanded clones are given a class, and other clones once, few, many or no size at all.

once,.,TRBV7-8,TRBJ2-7,TGTGCCAGCAGCTCCAACTTGGACGGGAGCTCCTACGAGAAGTACTTC,CASSSNLDGSSYEKYF
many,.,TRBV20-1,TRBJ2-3,TGCAGTGCTAGAGATGGCGCGGGCCCAGATACGCAGTATTTT,CSARDGAGPDTQYF
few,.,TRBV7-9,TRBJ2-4,TGTGCCAGCAGCTTGACGGACAGAGAAAACATTCAGTACTTC,CASSLTDRENIQYF
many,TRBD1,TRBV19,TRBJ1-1,TGTGCCAGTAGTATCGGGACAGTTAGGGGGAACACTGAAGCTTTCTTT,CASSIGTVRGNTEAFF
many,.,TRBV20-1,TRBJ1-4,TGCAGTGCTAGAGAGGGAGGTGGGGGCGAGAAACTGTTTTTT,CSAREGGGGEKLFF
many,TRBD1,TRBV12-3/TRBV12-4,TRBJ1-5,TGTGCCAGCGCGGGACAGGTCGGCAATCAGCCCCAGCATTTT,CASAGQVGNQPQHF
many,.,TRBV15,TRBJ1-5,TGTGCCACCAGCAGAGCCCAAGGTCAGCCCCAGCATTTT,CATSRAQGQPQHF
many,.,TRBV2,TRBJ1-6,TGTGCCAGCAGTGAAGCCGGCCCCCAAGTGAGTTCACCCCTCCACTTT,CASSEAGPQVSSPLHF
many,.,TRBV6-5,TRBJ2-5,TGTGCCAGCAGTTACCAGGGCCGGGAGACCCAGTACTTC,CASSYQGRETQYF
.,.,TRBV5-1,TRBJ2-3,TGCGCCAGCTTCGGGGACGGCCCGGGAGCAGATACGCAGTATTTT,CASFGDGPGADTQYF
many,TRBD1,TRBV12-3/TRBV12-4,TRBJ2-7,TGTGCCAGCACTGCACCGGGACAGGGTTACGAGCAGTACTTC,CASTAPGQGYEQYF
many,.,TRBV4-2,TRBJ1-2,TGTGCCAGCAGCCCCCCGGGACAAACCAACCTAAATGGCTACACCTTC,CASSPPGQTNLNGYTF
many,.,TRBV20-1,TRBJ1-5,TGCAGTGCTAGAGAGACGGGGGGCAATCAGCCCCAGCATTTT,CSARETGGNQPQHF
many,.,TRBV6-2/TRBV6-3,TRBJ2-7,TGTGCCAGCAGTGGCATAGGGGTGGGGAACTACGAGCAGTACTTC,CASSGIGVGNYEQYF
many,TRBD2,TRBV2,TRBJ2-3,TGTGCCAGCAGTGAAAATCCGGGGGGGCCGGGTGATACGCAGTATTTT,CASSENPGGPGDTQYF
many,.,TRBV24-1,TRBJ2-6,TGTGCCACCAGTCAGAACTCTGGGGCCAACGTCCTGACTTTC,CATSQNSGANVLTF
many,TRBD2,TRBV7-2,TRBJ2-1,TGTGCCAGCAGCTACCGGACTAGCGGGGGTCCCTACAATGAGCAGTTCTTC,CASSYRTSGGPYNEQFF
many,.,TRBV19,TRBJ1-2,TGTGCCAGTAGTAAGGACAGCCTCAGAGGCTACACCTTC,CASSKDSLRGYTF
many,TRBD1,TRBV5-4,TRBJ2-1,TGTGCCAGCAGCTTGAGGGGGCCCTACAATGAGCAGTTCTTC,CASSLRGPYNEQFF
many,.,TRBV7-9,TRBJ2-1,TGTGCCAGCAGCTTAGGACCGGTAAAGTTCTTC,CASSLGPVKFF
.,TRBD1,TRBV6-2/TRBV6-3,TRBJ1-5,TGTGCCAGCAGTGATATCCAGGGGGGGAGGAGTGATCAGCCCCAGCATTTT,CASSDIQGGRSDQPQHF
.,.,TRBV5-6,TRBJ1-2,TGTGCCAGCAGCCCGGGTCTGGTCGCTTGGGGCTACACCTTC,CASSPGLVAWGYTF
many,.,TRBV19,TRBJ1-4,TGTGCCAGTAGTATCCGAGGGGAAGGAACTAATGAAAAACTGTTTTTT,CASSIRGEGTNEKLFF
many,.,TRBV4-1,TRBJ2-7,TGCGCCAGCAGCCTAATCATGCAAACAGGGCTCCACGAGCAGTACTTC,CASSLIMQTGLHEQYF
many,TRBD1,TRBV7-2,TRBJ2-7,TGTGCCAGCAGCCGCTACGGGACAGGGGACTACGAGCAGTACTTC,CASSRYGTGDYEQYF
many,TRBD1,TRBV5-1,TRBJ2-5,TGCGCCAGCAGCATACAGGGGGGCCTCTCCGAGACCCAGTACTTC,CASSIQGGLSETQYF
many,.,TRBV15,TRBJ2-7,TGTGCCACCAGCCTAAGCGGCGTCCCTCCCGACGAGCAGTACTTC,CATSLSGVPPDEQYF
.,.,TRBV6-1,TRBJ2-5,TGTGCCAGCAACCGGGACTGGGAAGAGACCAAATACTTC,CASNRDWEETKYF
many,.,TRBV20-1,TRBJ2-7,TGCAGTCCCTCTTTGGGCCCCTACGAGCAGTACTTC,CSPSLGPYEQYF